These T cell receptor beta chains were read from a single sample in a study of response to subunit inactivated influenza vaccine. TCRdb re-derived calls from the RT-PCR reads in MiXCR, one entry per CDR3 protein. Of over 400,000 distinct CDR3 sequences listed, approximately 9.9% are singletons. Sequencing was performed on PBMCs from blood, taken 45 days after vaccination. Receptor source: a man over 45 who received an inactivated influenza vaccine. CDR3s include the opening cysteine and the closing phenylalanine or tryptophan. The order of the fields is CDR3 protein, CDR3 DNA, clone size, D gene, J gene, V gene, CDR3 length. A D gene is named only where the DNA matches it firmly. Only some rows state a clone size, as once, few, many or a class for expanded clones.

CDR3aa: CASSKGDRGLGEQFF; CDR3nt: TGTGCCAGCTCAAAGGGGGACAGGGGATTGGGTGAGCAGTTCTTC; abundance: few; d_gene: TRBD1; j_gene: TRBJ2-1; v_gene: TRBV18; len: 15
CDR3aa: CSVVFREKLFF; CDR3nt: TGCAGCGTTGTGTTTCGGGAAAAACTGTTTTTT; abundance: .; d_gene: .; j_gene: TRBJ1-4; v_gene: TRBV29-1; len: 11
CDR3aa: CASSLSGTSHQETQYF; CDR3nt: TGTGCCAGCAGCTTATCGGGGACTAGTCATCAAGAGACCCAGTACTTC; abundance: .; d_gene: TRBD2; j_gene: TRBJ2-5; v_gene: TRBV7-8; len: 16
CDR3aa: CASSEQGRTGELFF; CDR3nt: TGTGCCAGCAGTGAACAGGGCCGCACCGGGGAGCTGTTTTTT; abundance: few; d_gene: .; j_gene: TRBJ2-2; v_gene: TRBV28; len: 14
CDR3aa: CASSLLGGTYEQYF; CDR3nt: TGTGCCAGCAGTTTATTGGGGGGAACCTACGAGCAGTACTTC; abundance: .; d_gene: .; j_gene: TRBJ2-7; v_gene: TRBV28; len: 14
CDR3aa: CASSDRTYTGELFF; CDR3nt: TGTGCCAGCAGCGACCGGACCTACACCGGGGAGCTGTTTTTT; abundance: .; d_gene: .; j_gene: TRBJ2-2; v_gene: TRBV7-6; len: 14
CDR3aa: CASSARIGLAVYEQYF; CDR3nt: TGTGCCAGCAGTGCCCGCATAGGACTAGCGGTTTACGAGCAGTACTTC; abundance: few; d_gene: TRBD2; j_gene: TRBJ2-7; v_gene: TRBV12-3/TRBV12-4; len: 16
CDR3aa: CASSFRGEGTGELFF; CDR3nt: TGTGCCAGCAGCTTCAGGGGAGAGGGCACCGGGGAGCTGTTTTTT; abundance: few; d_gene: .; j_gene: TRBJ2-2; v_gene: TRBV7-2; len: 15
CDR3aa: CASSFDRRDGYTF; CDR3nt: TGTGCCAGCAGCTTCGACCGGCGGGATGGCTACACCTTC; abundance: .; d_gene: .; j_gene: TRBJ1-2; v_gene: TRBV7-2; len: 13
CDR3aa: CATSDLGTGDLADTQYF; CDR3nt: TGTGCCACCAGTGATTTGGGGACAGGGGATTTGGCAGATACGCAGTATTTT; abundance: .; d_gene: TRBD1; j_gene: TRBJ2-3; v_gene: TRBV24-1; len: 17
CDR3aa: CSARGPKGSSYNEQFF; CDR3nt: TGCAGTGCTAGAGGGCCCAAGGGAAGCTCCTACAATGAGCAGTTCTTC; abundance: many; d_gene: .; j_gene: TRBJ2-1; v_gene: TRBV20-1; len: 16
CDR3aa: CASSSRAGGYNEQFF; CDR3nt: TGTGCCAGCAGCTCCCGAGCGGGGGGCTACAATGAGCAGTTCTTC; abundance: .; d_gene: TRBD2; j_gene: TRBJ2-1; v_gene: TRBV11-2; len: 15
CDR3aa: CASSYSRDRAEETQYF; CDR3nt: TGTGCCAGCAGTTACTCTAGGGACAGGGCCGAAGAGACCCAGTACTTC; abundance: many; d_gene: TRBD1; j_gene: TRBJ2-5; v_gene: TRBV6-2/TRBV6-3; len: 16
CDR3aa: CSAKRAGGMVYEQYF; CDR3nt: TGCAGTGCCAAAAGAGCAGGGGGGATGGTGTACGAGCAGTACTTC; abundance: few; d_gene: .; j_gene: TRBJ2-7; v_gene: TRBV20-1; len: 15
CDR3aa: CSPNSPGRNTEAFF; CDR3nt: TGCAGTCCTAACAGCCCGGGGAGGAACACTGAAGCTTTCTTT; abundance: few; d_gene: .; j_gene: TRBJ1-1; v_gene: TRBV20-1; len: 14
CDR3aa: CASSTQGGTYEQYF; CDR3nt: TGTGCCAGCAGTACGCAGGGGGGAACCTACGAGCAGTACTTC; abundance: few; d_gene: .; j_gene: TRBJ2-7; v_gene: TRBV6-2/TRBV6-3; len: 14
CDR3aa: CASSEAFQPQHF; CDR3nt: TGTGCCAGTAGTGAGGCTTTTCAGCCCCAGCATTTT; abundance: few; d_gene: .; j_gene: TRBJ1-5; v_gene: TRBV19; len: 12
CDR3aa: CASSPPQGGEQFF; CDR3nt: TGCGCCAGCAGCCCTCCCCAGGGGGGTGAGCAGTTCTTC; abundance: many; d_gene: .; j_gene: TRBJ2-1; v_gene: TRBV5-1; len: 13
CDR3aa: CASSRLEDRQYTQYF; CDR3nt: TGTGCCAGCAGCCGCCTCGAGGACAGACAGTATACGCAGTATTTT; abundance: few; d_gene: .; j_gene: TRBJ2-3; v_gene: TRBV4-2; len: 15
CDR3aa: CASSSRVVETQYF; CDR3nt: TGTGCCAGCAGTTCAAGGGTCGTGGAGACCCAGTACTTC; abundance: .; d_gene: .; j_gene: TRBJ2-5; v_gene: TRBV12-3/TRBV12-4; len: 13
CDR3aa: CASRGSGEQYF; CDR3nt: TGTGCCAGCAGGGGATCGGGCGAGCAGTACTTC; abundance: .; d_gene: .; j_gene: TRBJ2-7; v_gene: TRBV25-1; len: 11
CDR3aa: CSAPYGRRGETQYF; CDR3nt: TGCAGTGCTCCCTACGGGAGACGAGGGGAGACCCAGTACTTC; abundance: few; d_gene: .; j_gene: TRBJ2-5; v_gene: TRBV20-1; len: 14
CDR3aa: CASRSQQHGELFF; CDR3nt: TGTGCCAGCAGATCACAGCAGCACGGGGAGCTGTTTTTT; abundance: .; d_gene: .; j_gene: TRBJ2-2; v_gene: TRBV6-1; len: 13
CDR3aa: CAGSQGGRLTGELFF; CDR3nt: TGTGCCGGCAGCCAAGGGGGGCGCCTCACCGGGGAGCTGTTTTTT; abundance: .; d_gene: .; j_gene: TRBJ2-2; v_gene: TRBV12-3/TRBV12-4; len: 15
CDR3aa: CASSSTAGASAYEQYF; CDR3nt: TGTGCCAGCAGCTCCACAGCCGGGGCGTCAGCGTACGAGCAGTACTTC; abundance: .; d_gene: .; j_gene: TRBJ2-7; v_gene: TRBV12-3/TRBV12-4; len: 16
CDR3aa: CSARGGQGFLSTEAFF; CDR3nt: TGCAGTGCTAGGGGGGGGCAGGGCTTTTTAAGCACTGAAGCTTTCTTT; abundance: few; d_gene: .; j_gene: TRBJ1-1; v_gene: TRBV20-1; len: 16
CDR3aa: CASSLAAGGTEAFF; CDR3nt: TGTGCCAGCAGCTTGGCGGCGGGAGGGACTGAAGCTTTCTTT; abundance: few; d_gene: .; j_gene: TRBJ1-1; v_gene: TRBV5-6; len: 14
CDR3aa: CASSLLRGDTGELFF; CDR3nt: TGTGCCAGCAGTTTATTACGCGGGGACACCGGGGAGCTGTTTTTT; abundance: many; d_gene: .; j_gene: TRBJ2-2; v_gene: TRBV12-3/TRBV12-4; len: 15
CDR3aa: CASNGAGALYSNQPQHF; CDR3nt: TGTGCCAGCAACGGGGCAGGGGCCTTATATAGCAATCAGCCCCAGCATTTT; abundance: few; d_gene: .; j_gene: TRBJ1-5; v_gene: TRBV6-1; len: 17
CDR3aa: CASSSDSGISYNEQFF; CDR3nt: TGTGCCAGCAGTTCGGATAGCGGGATCTCCTACAATGAGCAGTTCTTC; abundance: .; d_gene: TRBD2; j_gene: TRBJ2-1; v_gene: TRBV6-5; len: 16
CDR3aa: CASSKLALSQETQYF; CDR3nt: TGTGCCAGCAGTAAGCTAGCACTCTCCCAAGAGACCCAGTACTTC; abundance: few; d_gene: .; j_gene: TRBJ2-5; v_gene: TRBV2; len: 15
CDR3aa: CASSRDRASSYNSPLHF; CDR3nt: TGTGCCAGCAGCCGCGACAGGGCGAGCTCCTATAATTCACCCCTCCACTTT; abundance: .; d_gene: TRBD1; j_gene: TRBJ1-6; v_gene: TRBV7-2; len: 17
CDR3aa: CASSKTETQYF; CDR3nt: TGTGCCAGCAGCAAGACAGAGACCCAGTACTTC; abundance: .; d_gene: .; j_gene: TRBJ2-5; v_gene: TRBV7-9; len: 11
CDR3aa: CASSSNRGNEQFF; CDR3nt: TGTGCCAGCAGCTCAAACAGGGGTAATGAGCAGTTCTTC; abundance: many; d_gene: TRBD1; j_gene: TRBJ2-1; v_gene: TRBV7-7; len: 13
CDR3aa: CASTPDTSHEQYF; CDR3nt: TGTGCCAGCACCCCAGACACCTCCCACGAGCAGTACTTC; abundance: few; d_gene: .; j_gene: TRBJ2-7; v_gene: TRBV6-1; len: 13
CDR3aa: CSVETTSTDTQYF; CDR3nt: TGCAGCGTTGAGACTACCAGCACAGATACGCAGTATTTT; abundance: few; d_gene: .; j_gene: TRBJ2-3; v_gene: TRBV29-1; len: 13
CDR3aa: CSVPAGTGGYEQYF; CDR3nt: TGCAGCGTTCCCGCCGGGACAGGGGGCTACGAGCAGTACTTC; abundance: many; d_gene: TRBD1; j_gene: TRBJ2-7; v_gene: TRBV29-1; len: 14
CDR3aa: CSARRAGDSYNEQFF; CDR3nt: TGCAGCGCCCGAAGGGCGGGGGACTCCTACAATGAGCAGTTCTTC; abundance: .; d_gene: TRBD2; j_gene: TRBJ2-1; v_gene: TRBV29-1; len: 15
CDR3aa: CRAPGTGRNEQYF; CDR3nt: TGCAGGGCCCCCGGGACAGGGCGAAACGAGCAGTACTTC; abundance: few; d_gene: TRBD1; j_gene: TRBJ2-7; v_gene: TRBV20-1; len: 13
CDR3aa: CASSGGQYTGELFF; CDR3nt: TGTGCCAGCAGCGGGGGACAGTACACCGGGGAGCTGTTTTTT; abundance: few; d_gene: TRBD1; j_gene: TRBJ2-2; v_gene: TRBV5-6; len: 14
CDR3aa: CASSQVGRKREDQETQYF; CDR3nt: TGCGCCAGCAGCCAAGTCGGTCGTAAGCGGGAGGACCAAGAGACCCAGTACTTC; abundance: .; d_gene: TRBD2; j_gene: TRBJ2-5; v_gene: TRBV4-3; len: 18
CDR3aa: CASSDTGQGNQPQHF; CDR3nt: TGTGCCAGCAGCGACACGGGACAGGGAAATCAGCCCCAGCATTTT; abundance: few; d_gene: TRBD1; j_gene: TRBJ1-5; v_gene: TRBV7-2; len: 15
CDR3aa: CSARRASGRPYNEQFF; CDR3nt: TGCAGTGCTAGAAGGGCTAGCGGGAGACCATACAATGAGCAGTTCTTC; abundance: many; d_gene: TRBD2; j_gene: TRBJ2-1; v_gene: TRBV20-1; len: 16
CDR3aa: CASSLSGSEQFF; CDR3nt: TGTGCCAGCAGCTTATCGGGGAGTGAGCAGTTCTTC; abundance: few; d_gene: .; j_gene: TRBJ2-1; v_gene: TRBV7-3; len: 12
CDR3aa: CASSRDSLYTQYF; CDR3nt: TGTGCCAGCAGTCGGGACAGCTTGTACACCCAGTACTTC; abundance: many; d_gene: TRBD1; j_gene: TRBJ2-5; v_gene: TRBV3-1; len: 13
CDR3aa: CSARDSRGPRGYTF; CDR3nt: TGCAGTGCTAGAGATTCACGGGGACCTAGAGGCTACACCTTC; abundance: many; d_gene: .; j_gene: TRBJ1-2; v_gene: TRBV20-1; len: 14
CDR3aa: CSVVGNTGELFF; CDR3nt: TGCAGCGTTGTTGGGAACACCGGGGAGCTGTTTTTT; abundance: many; d_gene: .; j_gene: TRBJ2-2; v_gene: TRBV29-1; len: 12
CDR3aa: CASSVSGGWQETQYF; CDR3nt: TGTGCCAGCAGCGTATCGGGAGGTTGGCAAGAGACCCAGTACTTC; abundance: many; d_gene: TRBD2; j_gene: TRBJ2-5; v_gene: TRBV9; len: 15
CDR3aa: CASSVASGTYEQYF; CDR3nt: TGTGCCAGCAGCGTAGCTAGCGGAACCTACGAGCAGTACTTC; abundance: .; d_gene: TRBD2; j_gene: TRBJ2-7; v_gene: TRBV9; len: 14
CDR3aa: CASSPTTQGGEQFF; CDR3nt: TGTGCCAGCAGCCCGACTACCCAAGGGGGAGAGCAGTTCTTC; abundance: .; d_gene: .; j_gene: TRBJ2-1; v_gene: TRBV7-2; len: 14
CDR3aa: CASSLSGKSSYNEQFF; CDR3nt: TGTGCCAGCAGTCTTAGCGGGAAAAGCTCCTACAATGAGCAGTTCTTC; abundance: few; d_gene: TRBD2; j_gene: TRBJ2-1; v_gene: TRBV6-1; len: 16
CDR3aa: CASRDRGLYNEQFF; CDR3nt: TGTGCCAGCAGGGACAGGGGGCTGTACAATGAGCAGTTCTTC; abundance: .; d_gene: TRBD1; j_gene: TRBJ2-1; v_gene: TRBV6-1; len: 14
CDR3aa: CASSERGASRYSNQPQHF; CDR3nt: TGTGCCAGCAGTGAACGTGGGGCGTCAAGGTATAGCAATCAGCCCCAGCATTTT; abundance: few; d_gene: .; j_gene: TRBJ1-5; v_gene: TRBV2; len: 18
CDR3aa: CASSLDSTNPYEQYF; CDR3nt: TGTGCCAGCAGCTTAGATTCCACGAACCCCTACGAGCAGTACTTC; abundance: few; d_gene: .; j_gene: TRBJ2-7; v_gene: TRBV7-2; len: 15
CDR3aa: CASSLERQGAGYNSPLHF; CDR3nt: TGTGCCAGCAGCTTAGAGAGACAGGGGGCTGGATATAATTCACCCCTCCACTTT; abundance: few; d_gene: TRBD1; j_gene: TRBJ1-6; v_gene: TRBV7-6; len: 18